In this sample, the clone carrying this T cell receptor beta chain turned up many times. The source of the sample is a study of early T cells in non-severe SARS-CoV-2 infection. The germline CDR1 and CDR2 sequences are DFQATT and SNEGSKA (reference sequence). The CDR3 extends over 12 amino acids. V lost 3 bases and J 6 bases, leaving 9 bases between the germline ends. Attachment of unique molecular identifiers to individual cDNA molecules was performed. MiXCR, applied by TCRdb to the 5' RACE reads, yields one record per CDR3 protein. The sample consists of about 69,000 distinct CDR3 sequences, roughly 13% of them appearing once.

The TCR comes from an adult who was a healthcare worker with PCR-confirmed SARS-CoV-2 infection or an uninfected control (not recorded which). The sequenced sample consisted of whole blood. This sequence joins TRBV20-1 and TRBJ2-1; D gene ambiguous. The CDR3 region is CSARATSNEQFF. CDR3 nucleotides: TGCAGTGCTAGGGCTACCAGCAATGAGCAGTTCTTC.